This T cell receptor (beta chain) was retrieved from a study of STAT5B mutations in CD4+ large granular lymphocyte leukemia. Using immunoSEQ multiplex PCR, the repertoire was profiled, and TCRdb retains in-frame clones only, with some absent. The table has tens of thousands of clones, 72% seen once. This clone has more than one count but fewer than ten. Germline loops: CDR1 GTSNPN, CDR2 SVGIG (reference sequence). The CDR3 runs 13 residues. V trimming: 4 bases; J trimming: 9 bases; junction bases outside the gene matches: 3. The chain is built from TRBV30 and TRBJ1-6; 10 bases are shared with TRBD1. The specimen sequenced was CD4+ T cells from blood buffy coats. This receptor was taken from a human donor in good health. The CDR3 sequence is CAWMGQGTSPLHF. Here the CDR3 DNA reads TGTGCCTGGATGGGACAGGGGACTTCACCCCTCCACTTT.